These T cell receptor beta chains were read from a single sample in a study of shared clonotypes between healthy human individuals. Assay used: immunoSEQ multiplex PCR; TCRdb lists only in-frame clones, some missing. The sample has approximately 600,000 clones; 95% are singletons. What was sequenced was naive CD8+ T cells sorted from blood. The source is a woman under 40 in good health. Each CDR3 is given with its conserved first and last residue. The D gene is left open where the match is weak. For some rows the clone size is stated as once, few or many, or as a class when expanded; others skip it.

abundance	v_gene	j_gene	d_gene	CDR3aa	CDR3nt
-	TRBV28	TRBJ2-7	-	CASSLLIPSGQHEQYF	TGTGCCAGCAGTTTATTAATCCCCTCAGGACAGCACGAGCAGTACTTC
-	TRBV6-1	TRBJ2-7	-	CASSEAEADLVFHEQYF	TGTGCCAGCAGTGAAGCAGAAGCAGACCTAGTATTCCACGAGCAGTACTTC
-	TRBV7-3	TRBJ2-3	-	CASSPGGDTQYF	TGTGCCAGCAGCCCAGGAGGAGATACGCAGTATTTT
-	TRBV21-1	TRBJ1-2	-	CASSKAPKPGPGYGYTF	TGTGCCAGCAGCAAAGCGCCCAAGCCAGGGCCCGGCTATGGCTACACCTTC
-	TRBV6-5	TRBJ1-1	-	CASSATGLFEAFF	TGTGCCAGCAGTGCGACGGGGCTTTTCGAAGCTTTCTTT
-	TRBV5-6	TRBJ2-2	-	CASSFGETGELFF	TGTGCCAGCAGCTTCGGGGAAACCGGGGAGCTGTTTTTT
-	TRBV4-1	TRBJ2-4	TRBD1	CASSFGTAIAKNIQYF	TGCGCCAGCAGCTTTGGGACAGCGATAGCCAAAAACATTCAGTACTTC
-	TRBV6-1	TRBJ2-5	TRBD2	CASSGASGLGGQETQYF	TGTGCCAGCAGTGGGGCTAGCGGGCTAGGGGGGCAAGAGACCCAGTACTTC
-	TRBV6-5	TRBJ2-3	-	CASSYSGGNTQYF	TGTGCCAGCAGTTACTCAGGCGGTAATACGCAGTATTTT
once	TRBV28	TRBJ1-5	-	CASSFSSGRRWNQPQHF	TGTGCCAGCAGTTTCTCCTCGGGCAGGCGTTGGAATCAGCCCCAGCATTTT
-	TRBV27	TRBJ1-2	-	CASSFGGSYGYTF	TGTGCCAGCAGTTTTGGGGGGTCCTATGGCTACACCTTC
-	TRBV10-3	TRBJ2-1	TRBD2	CAISPPTSGVRVLFF	TGTGCCATCAGCCCCCCCACTAGCGGGGTCCGGGTGCTGTTCTTC
few	TRBV11-2	TRBJ1-5	-	CASSFGHFEPQHF	TGTGCCAGCAGCTTCGGACACTTTGAGCCCCAGCATTTT
-	TRBV10-3	TRBJ2-7	-	CAISDQGTSYEQYF	TGTGCCATCAGTGACCAGGGGACAAGCTACGAGCAGTACTTC
-	TRBV27	TRBJ2-3	-	CASSWGGDTQYF	TGTGCCAGCAGTTGGGGCGGGGATACGCAGTATTTT
-	TRBV27	TRBJ2-3	TRBD2	CASRPRLAGGRHTQYF	TGTGCCAGCAGACCAAGACTAGCGGGAGGGCGACATACGCAGTATTTT
-	TRBV9	TRBJ2-2	TRBD1	CASSVATGRGRGGELFF	TGTGCCAGCAGCGTAGCTACCGGCAGGGGGCGCGGCGGGGAGCTGTTTTTT